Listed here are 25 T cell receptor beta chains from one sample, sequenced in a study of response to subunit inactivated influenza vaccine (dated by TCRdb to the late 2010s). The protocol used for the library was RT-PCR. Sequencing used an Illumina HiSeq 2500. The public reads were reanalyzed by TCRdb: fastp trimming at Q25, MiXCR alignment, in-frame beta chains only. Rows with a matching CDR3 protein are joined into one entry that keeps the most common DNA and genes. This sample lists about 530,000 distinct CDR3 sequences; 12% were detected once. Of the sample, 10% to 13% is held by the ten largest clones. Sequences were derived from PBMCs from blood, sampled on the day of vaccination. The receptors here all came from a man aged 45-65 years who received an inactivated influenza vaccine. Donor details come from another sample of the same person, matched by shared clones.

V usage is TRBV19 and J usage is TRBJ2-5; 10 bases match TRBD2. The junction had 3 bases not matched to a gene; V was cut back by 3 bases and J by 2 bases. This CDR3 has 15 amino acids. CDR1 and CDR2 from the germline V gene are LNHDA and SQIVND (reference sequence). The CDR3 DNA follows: TGTGCCAGTAGTATGTGGACTAGCGGACAAGAGACCCAGTACTTC. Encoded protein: CASSMWTSGQETQYF.

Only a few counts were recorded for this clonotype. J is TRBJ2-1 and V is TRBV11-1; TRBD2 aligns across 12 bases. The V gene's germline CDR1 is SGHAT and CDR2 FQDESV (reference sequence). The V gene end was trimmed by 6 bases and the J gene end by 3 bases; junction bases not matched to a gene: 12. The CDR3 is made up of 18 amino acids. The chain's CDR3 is CASRTGTSGPPDYNEQFF. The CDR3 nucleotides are TGTGCCAGCAGAACCGGGACTAGCGGGCCCCCGGACTACAATGAGCAGTTCTTC.

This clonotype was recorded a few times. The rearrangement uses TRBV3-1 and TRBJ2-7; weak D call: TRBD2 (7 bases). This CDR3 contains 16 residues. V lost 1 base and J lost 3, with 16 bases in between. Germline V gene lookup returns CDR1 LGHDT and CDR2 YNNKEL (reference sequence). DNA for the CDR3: TGTGCCAGCAGCCAAGGTGTGGGGGGGGCCCTCTACGAGCAGTACTTC. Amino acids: CASSQGVGGALYEQYF.

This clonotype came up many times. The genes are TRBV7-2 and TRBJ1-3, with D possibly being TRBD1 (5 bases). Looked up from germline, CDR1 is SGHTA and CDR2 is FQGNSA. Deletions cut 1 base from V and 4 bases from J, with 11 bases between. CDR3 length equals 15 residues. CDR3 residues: CASSLETGAGNTIYF. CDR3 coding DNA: TGTGCCAGCAGCTTAGAAACCGGGGCCGGAAACACCATATATTTT.

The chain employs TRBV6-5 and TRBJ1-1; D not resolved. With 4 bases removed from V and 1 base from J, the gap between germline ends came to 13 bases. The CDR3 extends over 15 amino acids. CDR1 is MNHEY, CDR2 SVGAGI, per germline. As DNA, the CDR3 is TGTGCCAGCAGTTCCCCCCGGGCCGGGAACACTGAAGCTTTCTTT. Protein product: CASSSPRAGNTEAFF.

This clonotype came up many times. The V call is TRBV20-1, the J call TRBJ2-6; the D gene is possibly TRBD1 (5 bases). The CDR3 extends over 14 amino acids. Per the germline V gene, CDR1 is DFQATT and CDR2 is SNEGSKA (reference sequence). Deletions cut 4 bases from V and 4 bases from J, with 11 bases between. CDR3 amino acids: CSATQGPGANVLTF. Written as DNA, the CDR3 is TGCAGTGCTACCCAGGGTCCCGGGGCCAACGTCCTGACTTTC.

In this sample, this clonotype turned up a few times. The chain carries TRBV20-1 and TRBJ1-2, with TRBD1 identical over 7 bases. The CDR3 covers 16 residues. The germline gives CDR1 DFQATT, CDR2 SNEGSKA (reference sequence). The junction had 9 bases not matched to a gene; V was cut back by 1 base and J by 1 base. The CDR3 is CSARAVGQHFNYGYTF. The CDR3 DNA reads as TGCAGTGCTAGAGCCGTGGGACAGCACTTTAACTATGGCTACACCTTC.

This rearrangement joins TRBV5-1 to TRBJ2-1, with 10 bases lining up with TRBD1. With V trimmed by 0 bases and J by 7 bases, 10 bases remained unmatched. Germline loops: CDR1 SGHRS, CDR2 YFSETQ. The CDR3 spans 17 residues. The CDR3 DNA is TGCGCCAGCAGCTTGGTGACTCGGACAGGGGGGGGAAATGAGCAGTTCTTC. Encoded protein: CASSLVTRTGGGNEQFF.

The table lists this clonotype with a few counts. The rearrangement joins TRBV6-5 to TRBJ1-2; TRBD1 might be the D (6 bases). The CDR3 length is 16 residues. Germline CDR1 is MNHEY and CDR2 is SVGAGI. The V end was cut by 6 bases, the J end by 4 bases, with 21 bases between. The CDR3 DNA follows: TGTGCCAGCAGCTACATTACCGGGACAAGGACCTATGGCTACACCTTC. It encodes CASSYITGTRTYGYTF.

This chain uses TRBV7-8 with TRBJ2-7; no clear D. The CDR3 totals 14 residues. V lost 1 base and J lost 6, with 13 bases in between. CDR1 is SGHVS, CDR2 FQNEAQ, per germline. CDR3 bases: TGTGCCAGCAGCTTAGGGCTAGGAAACCGCGAGCAGTACTTC. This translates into CASSLGLGNREQYF.

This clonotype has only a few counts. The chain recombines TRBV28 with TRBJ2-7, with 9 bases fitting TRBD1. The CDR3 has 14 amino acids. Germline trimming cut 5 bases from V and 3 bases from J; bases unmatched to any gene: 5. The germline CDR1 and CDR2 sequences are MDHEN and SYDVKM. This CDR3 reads CASSTRQGVYEQYF. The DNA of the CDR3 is TGTGCCAGCAGTACCCGACAGGGGGTCTACGAGCAGTACTTC.

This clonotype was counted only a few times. The DNA of the CDR3 is TGTGCCAGCAGCCAAGATACCCACCCTTGGACATCCAAGAACACTGAAGCTTTCTTT. Translation: CASSQDTHPWTSKNTEAFF. The chain is built from TRBV3-1 and TRBJ1-1; the D gene is possibly TRBD1 (5 bases). CDR1 LGHDT and CDR2 YNNKEL come from the germline V gene (reference sequence). Trimming took off 0 bases at V and 1 base at J, with 21 bases between the two ends. The CDR3 has 19 amino acids.

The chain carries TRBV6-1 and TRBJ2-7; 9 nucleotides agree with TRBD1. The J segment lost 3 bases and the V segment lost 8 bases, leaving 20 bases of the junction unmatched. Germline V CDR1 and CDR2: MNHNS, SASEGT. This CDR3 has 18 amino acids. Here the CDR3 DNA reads TGTGCCAGCGCTACCGGGACAGGGTTGGCTAGCGGCCTCTACGAGCAGTACTTC. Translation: CASATGTGLASGLYEQYF.

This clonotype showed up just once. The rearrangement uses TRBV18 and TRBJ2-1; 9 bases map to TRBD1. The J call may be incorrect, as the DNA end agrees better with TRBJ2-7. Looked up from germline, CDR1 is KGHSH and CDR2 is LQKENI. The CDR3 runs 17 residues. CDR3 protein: CASSLYFDRGSYNEQYF. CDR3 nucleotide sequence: TGTGCCAGCTCACTGTATTTTGACAGGGGGTCCTACAATGAGCAGTACTTC.

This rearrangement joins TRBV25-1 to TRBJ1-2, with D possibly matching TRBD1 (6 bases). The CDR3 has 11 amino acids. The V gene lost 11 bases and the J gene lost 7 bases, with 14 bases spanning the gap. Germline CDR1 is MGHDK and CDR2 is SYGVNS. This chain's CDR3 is CAVQGVSGYTF. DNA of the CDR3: TGTGCCGTACAGGGAGTCTCTGGCTACACCTTC.

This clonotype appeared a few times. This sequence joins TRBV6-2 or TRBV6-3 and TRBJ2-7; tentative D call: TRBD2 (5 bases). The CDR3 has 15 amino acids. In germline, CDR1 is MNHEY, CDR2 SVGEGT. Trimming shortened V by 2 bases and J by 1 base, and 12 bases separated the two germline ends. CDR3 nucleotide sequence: TGTGCCAGCAGTTACCCAAGGACTGGGTCCTACGAGCAGTACTTC. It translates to CASSYPRTGSYEQYF.

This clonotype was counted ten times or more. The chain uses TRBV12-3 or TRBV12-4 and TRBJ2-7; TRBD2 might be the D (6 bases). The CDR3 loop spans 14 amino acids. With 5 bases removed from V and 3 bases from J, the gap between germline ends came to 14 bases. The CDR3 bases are TGTGCCAGCAGTATCGGGACTTGGGGCTACGAGCAGTACTTC. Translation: CASSIGTWGYEQYF.

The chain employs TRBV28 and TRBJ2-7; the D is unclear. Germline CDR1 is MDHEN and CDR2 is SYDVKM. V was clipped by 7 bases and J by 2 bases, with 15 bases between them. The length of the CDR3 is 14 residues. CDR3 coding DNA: TGTGCCAGCACCCCTGAGCCTATCACCTACGAGCAGTACTTC. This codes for CASTPEPITYEQYF. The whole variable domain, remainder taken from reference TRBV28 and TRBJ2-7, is DVKVTQSSRYLVKRTGEKVFLECVQDMDHENMFWYRQDPGLGLRLIYFSYDVKMKEKGDIPEGYSVSREKKERFSLILESASTNQTSMYLCASTPEPITYEQYFGPGTRLTVT.

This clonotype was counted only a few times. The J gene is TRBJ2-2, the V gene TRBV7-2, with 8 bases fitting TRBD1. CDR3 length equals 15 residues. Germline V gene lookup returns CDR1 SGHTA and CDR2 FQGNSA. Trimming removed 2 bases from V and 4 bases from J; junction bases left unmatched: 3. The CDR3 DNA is TGTGCCAGCAGCTTACGGGACAGGTCCACCGGGGAGCTGTTTTTT. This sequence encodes CASSLRDRSTGELFF.

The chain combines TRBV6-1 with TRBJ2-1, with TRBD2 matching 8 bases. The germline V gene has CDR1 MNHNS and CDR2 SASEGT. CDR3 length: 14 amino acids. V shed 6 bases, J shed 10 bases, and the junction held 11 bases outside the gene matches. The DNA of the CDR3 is TGTGCCAGCAGGGTAGCGGGAAAGTCGGGCGAGCAGTTCTTC. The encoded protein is CASRVAGKSGEQFF.

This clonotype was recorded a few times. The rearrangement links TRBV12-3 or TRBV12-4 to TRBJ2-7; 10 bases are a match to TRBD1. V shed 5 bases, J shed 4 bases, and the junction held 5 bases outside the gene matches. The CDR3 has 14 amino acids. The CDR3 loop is CASSETGGGYEQYF. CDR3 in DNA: TGTGCCAGCAGTGAGACAGGGGGCGGGTACGAGCAGTACTTC.

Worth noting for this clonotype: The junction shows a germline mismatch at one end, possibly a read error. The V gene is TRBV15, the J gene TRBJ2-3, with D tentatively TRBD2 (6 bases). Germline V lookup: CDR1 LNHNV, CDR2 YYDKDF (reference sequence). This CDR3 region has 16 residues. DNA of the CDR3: TGTGCCACCAGCAGGGGAAGCGGGTCGAGCACATATACGCAGTATTTT. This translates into CATSRGSGSSTYTQYF.

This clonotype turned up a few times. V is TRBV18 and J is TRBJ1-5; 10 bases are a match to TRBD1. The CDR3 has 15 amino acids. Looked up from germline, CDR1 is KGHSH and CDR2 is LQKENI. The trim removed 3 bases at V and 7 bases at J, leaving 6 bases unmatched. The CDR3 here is CASSPDRGQGQPQHF. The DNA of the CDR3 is TGTGCCAGCTCACCTGACAGGGGGCAAGGGCAGCCCCAGCATTTT.

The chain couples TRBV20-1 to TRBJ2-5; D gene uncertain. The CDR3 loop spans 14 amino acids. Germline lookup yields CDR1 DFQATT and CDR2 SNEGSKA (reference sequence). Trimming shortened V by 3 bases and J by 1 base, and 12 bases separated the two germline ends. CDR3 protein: CSARVSTAQETQYF. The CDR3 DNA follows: TGCAGTGCTAGGGTCAGCACAGCCCAAGAGACCCAGTACTTC.

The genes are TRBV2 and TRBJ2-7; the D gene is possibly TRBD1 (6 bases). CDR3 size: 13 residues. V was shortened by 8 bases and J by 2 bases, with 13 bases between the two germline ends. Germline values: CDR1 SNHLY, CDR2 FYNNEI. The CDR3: CASQLDSTYEQYF. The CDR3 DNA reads TGTGCCAGCCAACTGGACAGTACCTACGAGCAGTACTTC.